A single sample is the source of the 19 T cell receptor beta chains below, sequenced in a study of T cell responses to AZD1222 COVID-19 vaccine. Repertoires were generated with immunoSEQ multiplex PCR, while TCRdb's copy carries only in-frame clones and drops some. The table has some 160,000 clones, roughly 90% seen once. The sample in question was peripheral blood, obtained on day 0 of AZD1222 vaccination. The receptor source for this set is an adult in good health.

The chain has TRBV7-2 and TRBJ2-2; D remains unclear. CDR1 and CDR2 (germline): SGHTA, FQGNSA. The CDR3 consists of 15 residues. Trimming removed 0 bases at V and 4 bases at J, with 9 bases between. The CDR3 reads CASSLAVAFTGELFF. The CDR3, as DNA: TGTGCCAGCAGCTTAGCGGTAGCTTTCACCGGGGAGCTGTTTTTT.

This clone has only a few counts. The rearrangement uses TRBV2 and TRBJ2-1; 10 bases line up with TRBD2. The CDR3 length is 18 residues. Germline lookup yields CDR1 SNHLY and CDR2 FYNNEI. After removal of 0 bases from V and 8 bases from J, the junction contained 13 bases not matched to a gene. CDR3 in amino acids: CASSEALSAAGGFDEQFF. The CDR3 DNA is TGTGCCAGCAGTGAAGCGCTTTCTGCAGCGGGAGGGTTCGATGAGCAGTTCTTC.

The V call is TRBV28, the J call TRBJ2-7, with no clear D. V was cut by 2 bases and J by 7 bases, with 15 bases left in between. This CDR3 has 14 residues. The germline V gene encodes CDR1 MDHEN and CDR2 SYDVKM. The CDR3 nucleotides read TGTGCCAGCAGTTTAGCAGCCTACCCTCGGGAGCAGTACTTC. This translates into CASSLAAYPREQYF.

The count of this clone is one. The chain carries TRBV19 and TRBJ1-6, with D possibly TRBD1 on 5 matching bases. This CDR3 spans 16 amino acids. Between the trimmed V and J ends, which lost 8 bases and 5 bases, there was a span of 19 bases. The germline CDR1 and CDR2 sequences are LNHDA and SQIVND (reference sequence). The CDR3 DNA follows: TGTGCCAGTGGTGGACAACTACCTTGGGATAATTCACCCCTCCACTTT. This encodes CASGGQLPWDNSPLHF.

The chain is built from TRBV30 and TRBJ2-7, with 7 positions matching TRBD1. The V segment lost 3 bases and the J segment 5 bases; nucleotides outside the gene matches: 4. This CDR3 comprises 12 residues. Germline V lookup: CDR1 GTSNPN, CDR2 SVGIG (reference sequence). The CDR3 loop reads CAWSADRDEQYF. The CDR3 DNA follows: TGTGCCTGGAGCGCCGACAGGGACGAGCAGTACTTC.

V usage is TRBV28 and J usage is TRBJ2-4; D is unclear. Trimming removed 6 bases at V and 10 bases at J, with 13 bases between. Germline CDR1 MDHEN, CDR2 SYDVKM. CDR3 size: 12 residues. In nucleotides, the CDR3 is TGTGCCAGCAGCAGGTGGACCCTTATTCAGTACTTC. This translates into CASSRWTLIQYF.

The rearrangement joins TRBV19 to TRBJ1-3; D is undetermined. The CDR3 runs to 15 residues. Germline CDR1 is LNHDA and CDR2 is SQIVND (reference sequence). V lost 1 base to trimming and J lost 5 bases, with 12 bases between them. DNA of the CDR3: TGTGCCAGTAGTATAGCCGGCCTTCCGAGAAACACCATATATTTT. It encodes CASSIAGLPRNTIYF. The full variable domain, in which reference TRBV19 and TRBJ1-3 provide the parts outside the CDR3, is DGGITQSPKYLFRKEGQNVTLSCEQNLNHDAMYWYRQDPGQGLRLIYYSQIVNDFQKGDIAEGYSVSREKKESFPLTVTSAQKNPTAFYLCASSIAGLPRNTIYFGEGSWLTVV.

This chain joins TRBV7-8 and TRBJ2-7; possibly TRBD1 for D (6 bases). Per the germline V gene, CDR1 is SGHVS and CDR2 is FQNEAQ. The CDR3 is 16 amino acids. V shed 1 base and J shed 0 bases, with 13 bases lying between them. CDR3 region: CASSLVGQTISYEQYF. Written as DNA, the CDR3 is TGTGCCAGCAGCTTAGTCGGACAGACGATCTCCTACGAGCAGTACTTC.

This sequence joins TRBV28 and TRBJ1-6; 12 bases line up with TRBD1. Germline-derived CDR1 and CDR2 are MDHEN and SYDVKM. The length of the CDR3 is 20 residues. V lost 7 bases to trimming and J lost 0 bases; unmatched junction nucleotides: 13. The CDR3 DNA is TGTGCCAGCATCAATACACCAGGGACAGGGGGCAGCTCCTATAATTCACCCCTCCACTTT. Protein product: CASINTPGTGGSSYNSPLHF.

The V gene is TRBV24-1, the J gene TRBJ1-2; D might be TRBD1 (6 bases). Germline V gene data show CDR1 as KGHDR and CDR2 as SFDVKD. V was trimmed by 4 bases and J by 7 bases, leaving 12 bases between them. The CDR3 loop spans 13 amino acids. The chain's CDR3 is CATSDRGASGYTF. CDR3 DNA sequence: TGTGCCACCAGTGACAGGGGAGCGAGTGGCTACACCTTC.

The V call is TRBV6-2 or TRBV6-3, the J call TRBJ1-1; maybe TRBD1 (6 bases). Looked up from germline, CDR1 is MNHEY and CDR2 is SVGEGT. The CDR3 totals 13 residues. V lost 4 bases and J lost 9, with 15 bases in between. The CDR3 spells CASSSGTKGKAFF. The CDR3 DNA sequence: TGTGCCAGCAGTTCCGGGACAAAGGGTAAAGCTTTCTTT.

The V and J genes are TRBV13 and TRBJ1-3; a possible D gene is TRBD1 (6 bases). The CDR3 consists of 15 residues. Germline V gene sequence: CDR1 PRHDT, CDR2 FYEKMQ (reference sequence). V was pared by 3 bases and J by 7 bases, with 16 bases between. CDR3 in DNA: TGTGCCAGCAGCTTCCGTCGGGGGGGGCGGAACACCATATATTTT. This codes for CASSFRRGGRNTIYF. The full variable domain, with the rest looked up from reference TRBV13 and TRBJ1-3, is AAGVIQSPRHLIKEKRETATLKCYPIPRHDTVYWYQQGPGQDPQFLISFYEKMQSDKGSIPDRFSAQQFSDYHSELNMSSLELGDSALYFCASSFRRGGRNTIYFGEGSWLTVV.

The chain couples TRBV4-1 to TRBJ2-1, with a tentative D call TRBD2 (6 bases). The CDR3 runs to 19 residues. Germline CDR1 is MGHRA and CDR2 is YSYEKL. V lost 4 bases to trimming and J lost 4 bases, with 26 bases between them. The CDR3 region is CASSPKEARDSSGYNEQFF. Written as DNA, the CDR3 is TGCGCCAGCAGCCCAAAGGAAGCCAGGGACTCATCGGGGTACAATGAGCAGTTCTTC.

This sequence joins TRBV6-1 and TRBJ1-1; TRBD1 might be the D (5 bases). Germline assignment: CDR1 MNHNS and CDR2 SASEGT. The CDR3 length is 17 residues. Deletions cut 2 bases from V and 5 bases from J, with 21 bases between. CDR3 protein: CASSENRLGGSGTEAFF. CDR3 DNA: TGTGCCAGCAGTGAAAATCGGCTTGGGGGGTCGGGGACTGAAGCTTTCTTT.

V and J are TRBV7-2 and TRBJ1-3, with D unresolved. Germline V gene lookup returns CDR1 SGHTA and CDR2 FQGNSA. V shed 1 base and J shed 0 bases, with 4 bases lying between them. The CDR3 length is 14 residues. CDR3 protein: CASSLESSGNTIYF. In DNA, the CDR3 is TGTGCCAGCAGCTTAGAGAGCTCTGGAAACACCATATATTTT.

The V call is TRBV5-4, the J call TRBJ2-7; D is possibly TRBD2 (5 bases). With 3 bases removed from V and 5 bases from J, the gap between germline ends came to 21 bases. The CDR3 runs to 16 residues. The germline V gene has CDR1 SGHNT and CDR2 YYREEE (reference sequence). In nucleotides, the CDR3 is TGTGCCAGCAGCTGGGGTCCTAGCTACCTCGGGCACGAGCAGTACTTC. This codes for CASSWGPSYLGHEQYF.

The chain recombines TRBV4-1 with TRBJ2-3, with 8 bases matching TRBD2. The V and J ends lost 0 bases and 6 bases, in that order; junction bases with no gene match: 11. The length of the CDR3 is 17 residues. The germline gives CDR1 MGHRA, CDR2 YSYEKL. CDR3 nucleotides: TGCGCCAGCAGCCAAGATGAAACTAGCGGTCCGGAGGATACGCAGTATTTT. It encodes CASSQDETSGPEDTQYF.

V usage is TRBV13 and J usage is TRBJ2-7; 12 positions match TRBD2. The CDR3 has 18 amino acids. Trimming took 5 bases from V and 0 from J; bases not matched to a gene: 11. Germline V CDR1 and CDR2: PRHDT, FYEKMQ (reference sequence). CDR3 bases: TGTGCCAGCAGCATCGCTAACGGACTAGCGGGACTCTCCTACGAGCAGTACTTC. Residues: CASSIANGLAGLSYEQYF.

The genes are TRBV10-3 and TRBJ2-7; TRBD2 matches at 13 bases. Germline V gives CDR1 ENHRY, CDR2 SYGVKD. With V trimmed by 5 bases and J by 5 bases, 6 bases remained unmatched. The CDR3 consists of 15 residues. DNA of the CDR3: TGTGCCATCAGTATGGGGACTAGCGGGACCCACGAGCAGTACTTC. Translation gives CAISMGTSGTHEQYF.